The entry that follows covers one T cell receptor beta chain sequence. No antigen is known for it. These data belong to a study of cytomegalovirus exposure and HLA in healthy donors. Researchers ran the PCR with 60 Vbeta and 13 Jbeta primers. Per the original methods: In a later analysis, of roughly 83 million unique beta chains, roughly 10 million appeared in at least two donors. Libraries were prepared by immunoSEQ multiplex PCR; TCRdb keeps only in-frame clonotypes and omits some of them. V, J and clone size were drawn from that table, and D and trimming were deduced from the DNA. Among about 90,000 clones listed, 70% to 80% were seen once. Study-level points and caveats: A later analysis found TCR association rates differed by HLA locus, highest for DRB1 and lowest for HLA-C. In an earlier analysis, most TCR beta V segments were productive about 87% or about 30% of the time. The study labeled 180 or so TCR beta chains cytomegalovirus-associated.

The CDR3 extends over 14 amino acids. Between the trimmed V and J ends, which lost 4 bases and 4 bases, there was a span of 14 bases. Germline values: CDR1 SGHRS, CDR2 YFSETQ. Sequencing used PBMCs. This rearrangement joins TRBV5-1 to TRBJ2-5; D gene uncertain. This TCR was recovered from a man aged 25 to 45 in good health and CMV-seronegative. The CDR3 coding sequence is TGCGCCAGCAGCGTCGAAGCGTTGGGAGAGACCCAGTACTTC. This encodes CASSVEALGETQYF.